The clone carrying this TCR beta chain has at least ten counts. A UMI-containing oligonucleotide was joined by 3' ligation to the TCR cDNA template. The source of the sample is a study of naive and memory T cell subsets. Four PCR rounds used nested alpha and beta constant region primers plus the SP2 primer. For blood and skin samples, reverse transcription used TCR alpha and beta constant primers. From the 5' RACE reads, TCRdb called clonotypes with MiXCR, one entry per CDR3 protein. The table lists about 59,000 distinct CDR3 sequences, around 8% of them singletons, with 15% to 20% in the top ten. The CDR3 has 16 amino acids. The V gene's germline CDR1 is MNHNS and CDR2 SASEGT. V was clipped by 6 bases and J by 6 bases; unmatched bases: 11.

This sequence was found in a female donor in good health. The gene calls are TRBV6-1 and TRBJ1-5; 10 bases line up with TRBD1. The CDR3 sequence is CASSPTGGSQVQPQHF. The CDR3 bases are TGTGCCAGCAGCCCGACAGGGGGCAGCCAGGTTCAGCCCCAGCATTTT.